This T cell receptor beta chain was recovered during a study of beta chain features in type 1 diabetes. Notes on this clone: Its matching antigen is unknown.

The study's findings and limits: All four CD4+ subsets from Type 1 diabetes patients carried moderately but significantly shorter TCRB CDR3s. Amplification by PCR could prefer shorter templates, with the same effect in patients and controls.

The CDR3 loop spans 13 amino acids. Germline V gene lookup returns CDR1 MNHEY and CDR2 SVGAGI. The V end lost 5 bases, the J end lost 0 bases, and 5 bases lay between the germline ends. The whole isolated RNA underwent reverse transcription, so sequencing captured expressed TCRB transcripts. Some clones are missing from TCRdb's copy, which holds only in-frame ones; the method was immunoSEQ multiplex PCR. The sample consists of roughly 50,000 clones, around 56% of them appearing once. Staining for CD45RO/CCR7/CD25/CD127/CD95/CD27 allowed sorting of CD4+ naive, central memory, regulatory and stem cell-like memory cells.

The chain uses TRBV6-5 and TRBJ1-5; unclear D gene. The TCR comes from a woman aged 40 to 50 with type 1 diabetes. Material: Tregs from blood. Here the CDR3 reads CASSGSSNQPQHF. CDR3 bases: TGTGCCAGCAGTGGCAGTAGCAATCAGCCCCAGCATTTT.